These T cell receptor beta chains were read from a single sample in a study of memory CD4+ T cells and cytomegalovirus serostatus. Some clones are missing from TCRdb's copy, which holds only in-frame ones; the method was immunoSEQ multiplex PCR. The data show 50,000 to 60,000 clones, with over 60% seen just once and about 1.5% held by the top ten. Sequencing used memory CD4+ T cells from blood. These receptors came from an adult in good health and CMV-seropositive. CDR3s include the opening cysteine and the closing phenylalanine or tryptophan.

v_call cdr3_aa
TRBV6-1 CASSRRTGTNGYTF
TRBV10-1 CASSESKLGQGHQKLFF
TRBV9 CASSLDIPGLAGDEQFF
TRBV7-8 CASSRLLATNEKLFF
TRBV2 CASSGAGMAGELFF
TRBV7-2 CASSLTGSEQYF
TRBV5-6 CASSGGASEPTEQYF
TRBV6-6 CASSYYAPGELFF
TRBV6-5 CASSERKNNEQFF
TRBV11-3 CASSLGTGETDTQYF
TRBV15 CATSRDERNTEAFF
TRBV9 CASSVEGHNSPLHF
TRBV6-1 CASSVTGAHSNQPQHF
TRBV5-1 CASSRAGDNSPLHF
TRBV6-6 CASSSPTTGGYGYTF
TRBV2 CASSERRQGTYGYTF
TRBV19 CASGGPIQETQYF
TRBV4-2 CASSLGAGVVAEAFF
TRBV5-4 CASSQDGGQGNTGELFF
TRBV28 CASRGSTYEQYF